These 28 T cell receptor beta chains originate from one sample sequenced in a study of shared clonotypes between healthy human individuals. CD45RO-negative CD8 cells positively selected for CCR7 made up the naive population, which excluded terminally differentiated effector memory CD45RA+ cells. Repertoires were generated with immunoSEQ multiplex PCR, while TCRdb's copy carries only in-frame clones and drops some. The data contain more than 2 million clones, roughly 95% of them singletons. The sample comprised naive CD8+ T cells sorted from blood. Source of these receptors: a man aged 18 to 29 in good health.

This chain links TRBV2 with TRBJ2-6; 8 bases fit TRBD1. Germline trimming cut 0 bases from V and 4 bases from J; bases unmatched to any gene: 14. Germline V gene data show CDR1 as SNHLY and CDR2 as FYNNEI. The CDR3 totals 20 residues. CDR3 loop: CASSEALQGQGARGANVLTF. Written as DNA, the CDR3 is TGTGCCAGCAGTGAAGCGCTTCAAGGGCAGGGGGCGCGCGGGGCCAACGTCCTGACTTTC.

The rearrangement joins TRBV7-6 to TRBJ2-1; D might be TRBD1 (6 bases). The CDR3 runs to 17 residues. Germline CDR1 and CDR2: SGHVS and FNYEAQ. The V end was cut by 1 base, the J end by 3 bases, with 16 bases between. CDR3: CASSLESPGANYNEQFF. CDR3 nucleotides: TGTGCCAGCAGCTTAGAGTCCCCAGGGGCGAACTACAATGAGCAGTTCTTC.

CDR3 DNA sequence: TGTGCCAGCAGTTTAGACTCTTCGATCGGCTACGAGCAGTACTTC. Translation: CASSLDSSIGYEQYF. The rearrangement links TRBV27 to TRBJ2-7; D unresolved. Trimming pared 2 bases from V and 3 bases from J, leaving 14 bases between. Germline V CDR1 and CDR2: MNHEY, SMNVEV (reference sequence). CDR3 size: 15 residues.

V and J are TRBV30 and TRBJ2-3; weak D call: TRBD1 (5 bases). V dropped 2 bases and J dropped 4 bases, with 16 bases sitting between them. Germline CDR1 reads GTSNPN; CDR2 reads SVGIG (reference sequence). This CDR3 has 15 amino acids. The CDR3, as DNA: TGTGCCTGGAGTCCCACAGGAATATTGGCAGATACGCAGTATTTT. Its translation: CAWSPTGILADTQYF.

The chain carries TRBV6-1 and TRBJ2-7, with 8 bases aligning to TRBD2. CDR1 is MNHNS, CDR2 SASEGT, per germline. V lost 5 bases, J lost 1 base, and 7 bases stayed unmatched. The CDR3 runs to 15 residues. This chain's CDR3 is CASSTPREGSYEQYF. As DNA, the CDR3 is TGTGCCAGCAGTACCCCCCGGGAGGGATCCTACGAGCAGTACTTC.

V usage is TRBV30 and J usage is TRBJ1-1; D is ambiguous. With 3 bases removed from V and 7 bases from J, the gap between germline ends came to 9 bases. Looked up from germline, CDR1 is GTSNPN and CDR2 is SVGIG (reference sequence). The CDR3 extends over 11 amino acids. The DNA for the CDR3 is TGTGCCTGGAGCTGGGCCAGTGAAGCTTTCTTT. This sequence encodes CAWSWASEAFF.

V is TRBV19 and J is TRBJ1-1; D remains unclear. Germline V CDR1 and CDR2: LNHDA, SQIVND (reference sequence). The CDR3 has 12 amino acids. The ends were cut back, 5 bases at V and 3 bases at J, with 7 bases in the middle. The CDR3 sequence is CASSATYTEAFF. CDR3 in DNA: TGTGCCAGTAGTGCCACTTACACTGAAGCTTTCTTT. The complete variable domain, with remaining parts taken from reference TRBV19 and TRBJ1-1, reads DGGITQSPKYLFRKEGQNVTLSCEQNLNHDAMYWYRQDPGQGLRLIYYSQIVNDFQKGDIAEGYSVSREKKESFPLTVTSAQKNPTAFYLCASSATYTEAFFGQGTRLTVV.

For the CDR3, the DNA is TGCAGCGATGATAACTATGGCTACACCTTC. It codes for CSDDNYGYTF. This chain joins TRBV29-1 and TRBJ1-2; no clear D. CDR1 SQVTM and CDR2 ANQGSEA come from the germline V gene. Trimming took 7 bases from V and 1 from J, leaving 4 bases between them. The CDR3 spans 10 residues.

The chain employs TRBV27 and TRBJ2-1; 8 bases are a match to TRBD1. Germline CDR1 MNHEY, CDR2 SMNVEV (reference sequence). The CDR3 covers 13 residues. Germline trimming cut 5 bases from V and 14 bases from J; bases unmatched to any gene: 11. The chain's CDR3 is CASSQGAYSSKFF. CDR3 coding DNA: TGTGCCAGCAGTCAGGGGGCCTATTCTTCTAAGTTCTTC.

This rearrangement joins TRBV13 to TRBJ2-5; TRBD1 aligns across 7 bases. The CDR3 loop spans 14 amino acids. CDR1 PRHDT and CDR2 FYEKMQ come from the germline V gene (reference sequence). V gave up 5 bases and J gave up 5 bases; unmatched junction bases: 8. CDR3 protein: CASSRQGYWETQYF. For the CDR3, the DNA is TGTGCCAGCAGCCGACAGGGTTATTGGGAGACCCAGTACTTC.

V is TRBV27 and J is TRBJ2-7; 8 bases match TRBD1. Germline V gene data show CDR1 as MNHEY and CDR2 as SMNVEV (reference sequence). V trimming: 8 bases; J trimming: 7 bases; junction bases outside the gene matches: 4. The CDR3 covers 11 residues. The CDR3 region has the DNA TGTGCCAGCGGACAGGGTGAAGAGCAGTACTTC. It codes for CASGQGEEQYF.

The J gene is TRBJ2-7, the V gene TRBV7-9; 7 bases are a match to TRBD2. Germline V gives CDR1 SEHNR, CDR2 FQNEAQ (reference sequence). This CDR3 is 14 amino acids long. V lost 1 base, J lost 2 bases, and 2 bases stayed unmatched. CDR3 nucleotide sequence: TGTGCCAGCAGCTTAGAAGGGAGGGCCTACGAGCAGTACTTC. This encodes CASSLEGRAYEQYF. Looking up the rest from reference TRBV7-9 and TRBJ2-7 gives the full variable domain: DTGVSQNPRHKITKRGQNVTFRCDPISEHNRLYWYRQTLGQGPEFLTYFQNEAQLEKSRLLSDRFSAERPKGSFSTLEIQRTEQGDSAMYLCASSLEGRAYEQYFGPGTRLTVT.

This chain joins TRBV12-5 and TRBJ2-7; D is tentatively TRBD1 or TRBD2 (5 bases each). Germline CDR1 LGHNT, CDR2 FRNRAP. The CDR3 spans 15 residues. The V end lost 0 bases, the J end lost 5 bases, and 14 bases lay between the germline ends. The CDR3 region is CASGLVLGGTDEQYF. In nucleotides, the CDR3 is TGTGCTAGTGGTTTGGTACTTGGGGGAACGGACGAGCAGTACTTC.

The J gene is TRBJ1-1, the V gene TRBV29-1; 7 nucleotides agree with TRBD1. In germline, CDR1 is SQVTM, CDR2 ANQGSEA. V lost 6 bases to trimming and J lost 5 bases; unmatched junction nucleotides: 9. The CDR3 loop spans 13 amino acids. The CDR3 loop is CSVTTGTGTEAFF. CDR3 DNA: TGCAGCGTCACGACAGGGACTGGAACTGAAGCTTTCTTT.

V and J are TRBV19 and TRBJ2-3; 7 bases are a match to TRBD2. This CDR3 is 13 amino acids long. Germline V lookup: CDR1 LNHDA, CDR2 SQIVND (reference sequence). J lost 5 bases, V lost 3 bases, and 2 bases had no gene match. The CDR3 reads CASSITGGDTQYF. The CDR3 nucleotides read TGTGCCAGTAGTATTACGGGGGGAGATACGCAGTATTTT.

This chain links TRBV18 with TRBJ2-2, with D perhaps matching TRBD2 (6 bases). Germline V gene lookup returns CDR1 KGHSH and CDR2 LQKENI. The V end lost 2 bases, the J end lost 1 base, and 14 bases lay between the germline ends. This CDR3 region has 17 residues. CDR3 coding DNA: TGTGCCAGCTCACCAGGAACGGGAGAAAGGAACACCGGGGAGCTGTTTTTT. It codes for CASSPGTGERNTGELFF.

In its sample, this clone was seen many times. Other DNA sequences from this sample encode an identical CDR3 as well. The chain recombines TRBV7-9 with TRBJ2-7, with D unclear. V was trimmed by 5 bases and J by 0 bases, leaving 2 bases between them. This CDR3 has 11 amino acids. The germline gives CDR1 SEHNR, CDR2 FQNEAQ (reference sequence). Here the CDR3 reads CASSPSYEQYF. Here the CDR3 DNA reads TGTGCCAGCAGCCCCTCCTACGAGCAGTACTTC.

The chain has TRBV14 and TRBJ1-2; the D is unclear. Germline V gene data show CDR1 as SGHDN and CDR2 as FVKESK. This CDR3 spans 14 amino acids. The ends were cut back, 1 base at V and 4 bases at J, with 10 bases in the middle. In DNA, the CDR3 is TGTGCCAGCAGCCAAGGGACGGGAGTCTATGGCTACACCTTC. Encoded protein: CASSQGTGVYGYTF.

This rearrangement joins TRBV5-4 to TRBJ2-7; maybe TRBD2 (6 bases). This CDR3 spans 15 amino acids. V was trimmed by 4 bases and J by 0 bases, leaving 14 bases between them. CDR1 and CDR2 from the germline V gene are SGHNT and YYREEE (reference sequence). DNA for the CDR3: TGTGCCAGCAGCCCGGAGGCTAGCGACTCCTACGAGCAGTACTTC. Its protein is CASSPEASDSYEQYF. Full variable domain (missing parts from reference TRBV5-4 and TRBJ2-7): ETGVTQSPTHLIKTRGQQVTLRCSSQSGHNTVSWYQQALGQGPQFIFQYYREEENGRGNFPPRFSGLQFPNYSSELNVNALELDDSALYLCASSPEASDSYEQYFGPGTRLTVT.

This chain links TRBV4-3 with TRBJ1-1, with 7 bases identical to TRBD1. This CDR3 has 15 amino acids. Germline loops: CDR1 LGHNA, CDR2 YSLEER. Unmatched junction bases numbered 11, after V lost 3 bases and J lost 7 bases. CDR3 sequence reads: CASSQEKLQGNEAFF. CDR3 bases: TGCGCCAGCAGCCAGGAAAAACTACAGGGGAATGAAGCTTTCTTT.

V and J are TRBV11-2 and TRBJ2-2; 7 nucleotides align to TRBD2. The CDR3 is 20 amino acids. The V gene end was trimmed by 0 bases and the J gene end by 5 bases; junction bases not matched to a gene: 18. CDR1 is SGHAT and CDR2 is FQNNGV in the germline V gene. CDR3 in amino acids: CASSLDLLGDYPLKTGELFF. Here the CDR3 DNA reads TGTGCCAGCAGCTTAGATTTGCTTGGGGACTACCCCTTGAAGACCGGGGAGCTGTTTTTT.

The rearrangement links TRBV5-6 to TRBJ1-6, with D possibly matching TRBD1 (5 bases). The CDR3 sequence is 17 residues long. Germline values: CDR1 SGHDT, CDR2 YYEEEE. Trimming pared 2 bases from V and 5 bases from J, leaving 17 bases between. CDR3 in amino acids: CASSLKLPGSDNSPLHF. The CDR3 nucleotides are TGTGCCAGCAGCTTAAAATTACCAGGGTCGGATAATTCACCCCTCCACTTT.

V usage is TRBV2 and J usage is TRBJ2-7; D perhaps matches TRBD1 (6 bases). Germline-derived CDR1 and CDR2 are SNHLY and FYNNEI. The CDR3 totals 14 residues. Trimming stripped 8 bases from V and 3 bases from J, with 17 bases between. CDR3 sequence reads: CASARQVKSYEQYF. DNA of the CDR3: TGTGCCAGCGCTCGACAGGTTAAGAGCTACGAGCAGTACTTC.

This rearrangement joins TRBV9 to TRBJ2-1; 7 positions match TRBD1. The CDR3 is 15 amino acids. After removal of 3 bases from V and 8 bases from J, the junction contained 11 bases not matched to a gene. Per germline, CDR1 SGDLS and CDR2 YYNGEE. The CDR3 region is CASSGHDRVGDEQFF. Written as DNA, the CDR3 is TGTGCCAGCAGCGGTCACGACAGGGTGGGCGATGAGCAGTTCTTC.

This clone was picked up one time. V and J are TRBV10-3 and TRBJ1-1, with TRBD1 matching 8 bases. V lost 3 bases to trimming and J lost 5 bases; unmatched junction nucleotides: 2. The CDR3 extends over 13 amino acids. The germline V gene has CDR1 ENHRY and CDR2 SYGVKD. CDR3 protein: CAISDWTGTEAFF. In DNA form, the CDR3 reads TGTGCCATCAGTGATTGGACAGGGACTGAAGCTTTCTTT.

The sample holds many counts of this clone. As DNA, the CDR3 is TGCGCCAGCAGCCAGGGCGAGCAGTACTTC. Translation gives CASSQGEQYF. The chain uses TRBV4-1 and TRBJ2-7; D ambiguous. V dropped 3 bases and J dropped 6 bases, with 3 bases sitting between them. CDR1 and CDR2 from the germline V gene are MGHRA and YSYEKL. The CDR3 contains 10 residues.

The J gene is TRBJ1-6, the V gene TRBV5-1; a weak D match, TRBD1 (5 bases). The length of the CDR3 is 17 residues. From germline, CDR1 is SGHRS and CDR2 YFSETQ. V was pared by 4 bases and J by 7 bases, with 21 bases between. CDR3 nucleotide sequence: TGCGCCAGCAGCGAGGGACGGGGTTTCCGGGAAAATTCACCCCTCCACTTT. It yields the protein CASSEGRGFRENSPLHF. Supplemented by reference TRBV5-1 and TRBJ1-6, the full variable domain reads KAGVTQTPRYLIKTRGQQVTLSCSPISGHRSVSWYQQTPGQGLQFLFEYFSETQRNKGNFPGRFSGRQFSNSRSEMNVSTLELGDSALYLCASSEGRGFRENSPLHFGNGTRLTVT.

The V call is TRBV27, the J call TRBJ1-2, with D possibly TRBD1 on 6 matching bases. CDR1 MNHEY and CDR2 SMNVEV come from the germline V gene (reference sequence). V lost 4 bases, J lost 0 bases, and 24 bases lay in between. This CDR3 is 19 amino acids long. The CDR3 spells CASSSTAQNVGATNYGYTF. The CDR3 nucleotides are TGTGCCAGCAGTTCCACGGCCCAGAATGTGGGGGCCACTAACTATGGCTACACCTTC.